This T cell receptor beta chain stems from a study of T-cell reconstitution after alpha-beta-depleted transplantation in children. General observations from the study: Some patients' high day-60 TCRbeta diversity was attributed to recipient cells surviving conditioning.

In this sample, this clonotype turned up many times. Its matching antigen is unknown. Germline CDR1 reads SGHNT; CDR2 reads YENEEA. This CDR3 region has 12 residues. V shed 3 bases and J 8 bases; nucleotides not matched to a gene: 3. Preparing the TCRbeta library involved the use of unique molecular identifiers. TCRdb used MiXCR to reprocess the PCR reads, holding one entry per CDR3 protein. The sample has roughly 490,000 distinct CDR3 sequences; 9.5% to 12% are singletons. This clonotype was obtained from a female patient aged 2 to 10 who had a stem cell transplant for aplastic anemia, so the T cells may come from the graft donor. The chain is built from TRBV11-3 and TRBJ1-1; the match to TRBD1 covers 7 bases. Specimen: PBMCs, mostly from graft donor cells, collected 180 days after TCRalphabeta/CD19-depleted stem cell transplant. In DNA, the CDR3 is TGTGCCAGCAGCTTCCAGGACAGGGAAGCTTTCTTT. This codes for CASSFQDREAFF. Full variable domain (outside the CDR3, taken from reference TRBV11-3 and TRBJ1-1): EAGVVQSPRYKIIEKKQPVAFWCNPISGHNTLYWYLQNLGQGPELLIRYENEEAVDDSQLPKDRFSAERLKGVDSTLKIQPAELGDSAVYLCASSFQDREAFFGQGTRLTVV.